The clone carrying this T cell receptor (beta chain) was found a few times. No antigen is known for it. This record comes from a study of tumor-infiltrating lymphocytes in primary liver carcinoma. Study context: The tumors, T1-T3 N0M0 lesions, were 4.2 to 10 cm across. Study-wide results and caveats: Tumors had a significantly higher top-250-clone fraction than blood (p = 0.039).

The CDR3 has 15 amino acids. The germline CDR1 and CDR2 sequences are SGHNT and YYREEE (reference sequence). V was clipped by 2 bases and J by 6 bases; unmatched bases: 6. Starting material of around 490 ng total RNA yielded TCR beta cDNA via a constant-region primer. A slightly modified ARM-PCR protocol with three nested multiplex PCR rounds produced these TCR beta libraries. TRBV1-TRBV30 forward primers paired with a C-beta reverse primer were used in the first two PCR rounds, which ran approximately 10 cycles each. TCRdb called the multiplex PCR reads again in MiXCR, with one record for every CDR3 protein. The sample yields 90,000 to 150,000 distinct CDR3 sequences, about 59% seen once. The tissue used was unsorted bulk material of about 19-33 mg. RNA and DNA were co-extracted from it with the AllPrep DNA/RNA mini kit. Patients diagnosed with primary liver carcinoma received treatment through surgical resection. No patient had received treatment, and all had chronic HBV infection.

The V call is TRBV5-4, the J call TRBJ2-1; TRBD1 aligns across 9 bases. This sequence was found in a woman in her sixties or seventies with primary liver carcinoma and hepatitis B virus infection. The material sequenced was liver tumor tissue from sampling region 1. This sample's subset: tumor region T1, superior pole. CDR3 residues: CASSLYNRGRNEQFF. CDR3 bases: TGTGCCAGCAGCTTATACAACAGGGGGCGCAATGAGCAGTTCTTC.